Each of the 20 T cell receptor beta chains below was sequenced from the same sample in a study of naive and memory T cell subsets. Study conclusions and caveats: Especially in CD8 cells, naive repertoires contained a few larger clonotypes, possibly CD45RA-re-expressing memory cells.

An equimolar mix of two oligonucleotides served as the beta constant-region primer for TRBC1 and TRBC2. Ligated cDNA was amplified by four rounds of PCR with nested alpha and beta constant-region primers and SP2. TCRdb recomputed calls from the UMI-ligation and nested PCR reads with MiXCR, one row per CDR3 protein. The sample contains approximately 140,000 distinct CDR3 sequences, around 21% of which appear only once. Which antigens these TCRs recognize remains unknown. Sequenced: naive CD8+ T cells from blood. Receptors were obtained from a human donor in good health.

This clonotype was picked up many times. The genes are TRBV28 and TRBJ2-1, with TRBD1 matching 8 bases. The germline V gene has CDR1 MDHEN and CDR2 SYDVKM. The CDR3 loop spans 16 amino acids. J was trimmed by 0 bases and V by 6 bases; bases with no gene match: 7. The CDR3 region is CASRQDRGNSYNEQFF. CDR3 nucleotide sequence: TGTGCCAGCAGGCAAGACAGGGGTAACTCCTACAATGAGCAGTTCTTC.

The J gene is TRBJ2-7, the V gene TRBV5-1, with D maybe TRBD2 (6 bases). V dropped 4 bases and J dropped 7 bases, with 12 bases sitting between them. Germline assignment: CDR1 SGHRS and CDR2 YFSETQ. This CDR3 region has 12 residues. This CDR3 reads CASSPGRTEQYF. The CDR3 nucleotides are TGCGCCAGCAGCCCAGGGAGGACAGAGCAGTACTTC.

The chain recombines TRBV30 with TRBJ2-1; no clear D. The CDR3 has 13 residues. Looked up from germline, CDR1 is GTSNPN and CDR2 is SVGIG (reference sequence). Trimming took 0 bases from V and 2 from J, leaving 5 bases between them. The CDR3 region has the DNA TGTGCCTGGAGTGTCGAACCCTACAATGAGCAGTTCTTC. Encoded protein: CAWSVEPYNEQFF.

The chain combines TRBV10-2 with TRBJ2-5; weak D call: TRBD2 (6 bases). This CDR3 spans 16 amino acids. Between the trimmed V and J ends, which lost 6 bases and 4 bases, there was a span of 21 bases. Germline CDR1 and CDR2: WSHSY and SAAADI. The CDR3 DNA is TGCGCCAGCAGCCAAGGGGCGGGACTCGAGCGAGAGACCCAGTACTTC. Amino acids: CASSQGAGLERETQYF.

There are a few counts of this clonotype. The chain joins TRBV6-5 to TRBJ2-3; 7 nucleotides match TRBD2. This CDR3 comprises 18 residues. CDR1 is MNHEY and CDR2 is SVGAGI in the germline V gene. With 0 bases clipped from V and 0 bases from J, the junction kept 9 bases outside the gene matches. The CDR3 protein is CASSYSTGAGTSTDTQYF. CDR3 coding DNA: TGTGCCAGCAGTTACTCCACTGGAGCGGGAACTAGCACAGATACGCAGTATTTT.

The chain couples TRBV9 to TRBJ1-1; D gene uncertain. Germline V CDR1 and CDR2: SGDLS, YYNGEE. This CDR3 has 13 residues. V lost 6 bases and J 7 bases, leaving 16 bases between the germline ends. The CDR3 nucleotides read TGTGCCAGCACCCCTGCCGGACCGATTGAAGCTTTCTTT. Its protein product is CASTPAGPIEAFF.

This clonotype appeared a few times. The rearrangement joins TRBV5-5 to TRBJ2-1; 7 bases are a match to TRBD1. V gave up 4 bases and J gave up 1 base; unmatched junction bases: 8. The CDR3 length is 16 residues. Germline V CDR1 and CDR2: SGHKS, YYEKEE (reference sequence). CDR3 in amino acids: CASSPDRERSYNEQFF. The CDR3 DNA follows: TGTGCCAGCAGCCCCGACAGGGAGAGATCCTACAATGAGCAGTTCTTC.

This clonotype has only a few counts. The genes are TRBV4-3 and TRBJ2-7, with D uncertain. V was clipped by 1 base and J by 3 bases, with 10 bases between them. This CDR3 contains 14 residues. Germline V CDR1 and CDR2: LGHNA, YSLEER. Written as DNA, the CDR3 is TGCGCCAGCAGCCAAGTAGCAGCAGACTACGAGCAGTACTTC. As protein: CASSQVAADYEQYF.

There are a few counts of this clonotype. The chain couples TRBV30 to TRBJ2-7; D possibly uses TRBD1 or TRBD2 (5 bases each). The V end was cut by 0 bases, the J end by 4 bases, with 10 bases between. This CDR3 comprises 13 residues. Germline V gene sequence: CDR1 GTSNPN, CDR2 SVGIG (reference sequence). CDR3: CAWSVLGVYEQYF. The CDR3 nucleotides are TGTGCCTGGAGTGTACTAGGGGTTTACGAGCAGTACTTC.

This sequence joins TRBV27 and TRBJ2-3; D is unresolved. Trimming pared 5 bases from V and 1 base from J, leaving 13 bases between. The CDR3 runs 15 residues. Per germline, CDR1 MNHEY and CDR2 SMNVEV (reference sequence). As DNA, the CDR3 is TGTGCCAGCAGTCCCGAGTTCACAGGCACAGATACGCAGTATTTT. Its translation: CASSPEFTGTDTQYF.

The V gene is TRBV12-3 or TRBV12-4, the J gene TRBJ2-7; TRBD1 matches at 8 bases. The ends lost 4 bases at V and 4 bases at J; junction bases unmatched: 6. The CDR3 is made up of 14 amino acids. CDR3 DNA sequence: TGTGCCAGCAGTTGGGGAGACAGGGGTTACGAGCAGTACTTC. This sequence encodes CASSWGDRGYEQYF.

This clonotype was seen a handful of times. This rearrangement joins TRBV7-6 to TRBJ2-7; D gene ambiguous. V lost 5 bases and J lost 0, with 11 bases in between. In germline, CDR1 is SGHVS, CDR2 FNYEAQ. CDR3 length: 14 amino acids. CDR3 sequence: CASSPLGSSYEQYF. The CDR3, as DNA: TGTGCCAGCAGCCCCTTGGGAAGCTCCTACGAGCAGTACTTC.

This sequence joins TRBV7-8 and TRBJ2-4; TRBD2 matches 11 bases. This CDR3 is 17 amino acids long. With V trimmed by 5 bases and J by 8 bases, 14 bases remained unmatched. Germline values: CDR1 SGHVS, CDR2 FQNEAQ. CDR3 amino acids: CASSPLLAGDGDDIQYF. The DNA of the CDR3 is TGTGCCAGCAGCCCCTTACTAGCGGGAGACGGAGACGACATTCAGTACTTC. Filled out from reference TRBV7-8 and TRBJ2-4, the complete variable domain reads GAGVSQSPRYKVAKRGQDVALRCDPISGHVSLFWYQQALGQGPEFLTYFQNEAQLDKSGLPSDRFFAERPEGSVSTLKIQRTQQEDSAVYLCASSPLLAGDGDDIQYFGAGTRLSVL.

This clonotype was picked up a small number of times. This chain links TRBV28 with TRBJ1-1; tentatively, D is TRBD1 (5 bases). V lost 0 bases to trimming and J lost 7 bases, with 9 bases between them. The germline V gene has CDR1 MDHEN and CDR2 SYDVKM. CDR3 size: 13 residues. This CDR3 is CASSLWGVNEAFF. CDR3 bases: TGTGCCAGCAGTTTATGGGGGGTCAATGAAGCTTTCTTT.

This clonotype was seen a few times. V is TRBV28 and J is TRBJ2-5; a possible D gene is TRBD1 (5 bases). CDR3 length: 14 amino acids. CDR1 MDHEN and CDR2 SYDVKM come from the germline V gene. The ends were cut back, 3 bases at V and 1 base at J, with 9 bases in the middle. The CDR3 loop reads CASSLGLRQETQYF. In DNA form, the CDR3 reads TGTGCCAGCAGTTTGGGGCTCCGCCAAGAGACCCAGTACTTC.

V gene TRBV12-3 or TRBV12-4 combines with J gene TRBJ2-3; 9 bases map to TRBD1. The CDR3 has 16 amino acids. The V and J ends lost 3 bases and 6 bases, in that order; junction bases with no gene match: 10. The DNA for the CDR3 is TGTGCCAGCAGTTTCCCGGGACAGGGCTACTGGGATACGCAGTATTTT. This encodes CASSFPGQGYWDTQYF.

This clonotype was recorded a few times. The CDR3 sequence: CASSPNRRNEQFF. CDR3 nucleotides: TGTGCCAGCAGCCCTAATAGGCGGAATGAGCAGTTCTTC. The rearrangement joins TRBV9 to TRBJ2-1; no reliable D call. Germline values: CDR1 SGDLS, CDR2 YYNGEE. V was cut by 4 bases and J by 7 bases, with 12 bases left in between. This CDR3 has 13 amino acids.

This clonotype was picked up a small number of times. The CDR3 coding sequence is TGTGCCAGCAGCTTCGGACTAGCGGGAGTAAACGAGCAGTACTTC. Translated: CASSFGLAGVNEQYF. The rearrangement links TRBV5-4 to TRBJ2-7; TRBD2 matches 13 bases. The CDR3 sequence is 15 residues long. Trimming at V came to 2 bases and at J to 5 bases, leaving 4 bases not matched to a gene. In germline, CDR1 is SGHNT, CDR2 YYREEE (reference sequence). The complete variable domain, with remaining parts taken from reference TRBV5-4 and TRBJ2-7, reads ETGVTQSPTHLIKTRGQQVTLRCSSQSGHNTVSWYQQALGQGPQFIFQYYREEENGRGNFPPRFSGLQFPNYSSELNVNALELDDSALYLCASSFGLAGVNEQYFGPGTRLTVT.

This clonotype occurred a few times. The V and J genes are TRBV11-2 and TRBJ2-5, with D perhaps matching TRBD2 (5 bases). Germline-derived CDR1 and CDR2 are SGHAT and FQNNGV. There are 15 residues in the CDR3. V lost 4 bases, J lost 5 bases, and 17 bases lay in between. The CDR3 is CASSSGLFSLETQYF. The CDR3 bases are TGTGCCAGCAGCTCGGGGTTATTTAGCTTGGAGACCCAGTACTTC. Full variable domain (rest looked up from reference TRBV11-2 and TRBJ2-5): EAGVAQSPRYKIIEKRQSVAFWCNPISGHATLYWYQQILGQGPKLLIQFQNNGVVDDSQLPKDRFSAERLKGVDSTLKIQPAKLEDSAVYLCASSSGLFSLETQYFGPGTRLLVL.

This clonotype was observed a handful of times. V is TRBV12-3 or TRBV12-4 and J is TRBJ2-2; tentatively, D is TRBD2 (5 bases). V lost 2 bases and J lost 4, with 11 bases in between. This CDR3 is 15 amino acids long. CDR3 protein: CASSLWGESTGELFF. The CDR3 DNA is TGTGCCAGCAGTTTATGGGGAGAGTCCACCGGGGAGCTGTTTTTT.